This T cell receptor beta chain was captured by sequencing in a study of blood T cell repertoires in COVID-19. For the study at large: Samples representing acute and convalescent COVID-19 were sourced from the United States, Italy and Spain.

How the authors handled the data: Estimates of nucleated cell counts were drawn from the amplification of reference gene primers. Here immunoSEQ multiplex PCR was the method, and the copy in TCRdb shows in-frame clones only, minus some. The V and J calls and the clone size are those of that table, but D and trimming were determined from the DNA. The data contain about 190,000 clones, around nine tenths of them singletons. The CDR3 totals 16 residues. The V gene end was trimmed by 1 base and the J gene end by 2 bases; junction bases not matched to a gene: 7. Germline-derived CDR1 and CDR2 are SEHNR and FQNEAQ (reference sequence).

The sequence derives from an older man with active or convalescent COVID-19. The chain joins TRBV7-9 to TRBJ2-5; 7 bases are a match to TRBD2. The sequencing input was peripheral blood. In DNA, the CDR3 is TGTGCCAGCAGCTTAGGAGTTGCGGGGGTACAAGAGACCCAGTACTTC. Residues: CASSLGVAGVQETQYF.